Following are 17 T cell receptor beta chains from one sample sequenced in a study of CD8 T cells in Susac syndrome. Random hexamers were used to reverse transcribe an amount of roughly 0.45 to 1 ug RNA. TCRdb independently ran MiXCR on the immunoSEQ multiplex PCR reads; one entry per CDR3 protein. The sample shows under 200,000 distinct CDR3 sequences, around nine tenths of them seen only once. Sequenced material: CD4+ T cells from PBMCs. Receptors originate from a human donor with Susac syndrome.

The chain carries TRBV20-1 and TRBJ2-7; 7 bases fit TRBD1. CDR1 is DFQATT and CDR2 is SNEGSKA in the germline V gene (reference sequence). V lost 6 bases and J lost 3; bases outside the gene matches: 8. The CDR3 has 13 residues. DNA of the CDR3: TGCAGTGCCGAGGGACAGATCTACTACGAGCAGTACTTC. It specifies CSAEGQIYYEQYF.

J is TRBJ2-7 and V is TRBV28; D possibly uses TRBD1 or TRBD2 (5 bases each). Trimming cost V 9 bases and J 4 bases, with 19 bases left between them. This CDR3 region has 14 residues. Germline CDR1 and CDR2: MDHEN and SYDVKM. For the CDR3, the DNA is TGTGCCAGTTTTCCGGGGCAGGGTATTTACGAGCAGTACTTC. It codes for CASFPGQGIYEQYF.

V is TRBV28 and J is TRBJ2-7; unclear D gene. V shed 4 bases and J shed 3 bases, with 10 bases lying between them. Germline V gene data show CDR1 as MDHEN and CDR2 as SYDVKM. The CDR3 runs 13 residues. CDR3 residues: CASSSSTVYEQYF. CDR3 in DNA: TGTGCCAGCAGTTCTTCAACGGTCTACGAGCAGTACTTC.

As DNA, the CDR3 is TGCGCCAGCAGCTTGGGGACAAGAAACACTGAAGCTTTCTTT. Translated, it gives CASSLGTRNTEAFF. This chain links TRBV5-1 with TRBJ1-1, with D perhaps matching TRBD1 (5 bases). V was pared by 0 bases and J by 2 bases, with 8 bases between. The CDR3 is 14 residues long. Germline-derived CDR1 and CDR2 are SGHRS and YFSETQ.

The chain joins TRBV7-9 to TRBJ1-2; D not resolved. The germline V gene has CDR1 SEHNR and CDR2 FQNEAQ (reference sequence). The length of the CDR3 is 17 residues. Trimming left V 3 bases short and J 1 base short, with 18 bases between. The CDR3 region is CASSFRSTINHNYGYTF. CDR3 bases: TGTGCCAGCAGCTTCCGTTCGACCATAAACCATAACTATGGCTACACCTTC.

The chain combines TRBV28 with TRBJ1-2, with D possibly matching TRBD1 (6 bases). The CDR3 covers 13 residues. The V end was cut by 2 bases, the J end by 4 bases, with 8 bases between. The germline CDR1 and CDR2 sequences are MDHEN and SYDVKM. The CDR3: CASSLKGGYGYTF. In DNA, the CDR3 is TGTGCCAGCAGTTTAAAGGGGGGCTATGGCTACACCTTC.

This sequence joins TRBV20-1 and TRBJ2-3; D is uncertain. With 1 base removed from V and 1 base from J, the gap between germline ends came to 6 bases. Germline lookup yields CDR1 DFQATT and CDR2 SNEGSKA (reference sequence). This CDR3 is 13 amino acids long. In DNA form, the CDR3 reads TGCAGTGCTAGAGTGGTTGGCACAGATACGCAGTATTTT. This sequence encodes CSARVVGTDTQYF.

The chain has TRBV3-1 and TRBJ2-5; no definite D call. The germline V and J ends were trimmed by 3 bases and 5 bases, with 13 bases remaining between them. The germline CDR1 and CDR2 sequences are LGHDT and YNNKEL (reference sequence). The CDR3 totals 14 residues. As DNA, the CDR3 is TGTGCCAGCAGCCATCTCCCTCAACCGGAGACCCAGTACTTC. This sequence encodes CASSHLPQPETQYF.

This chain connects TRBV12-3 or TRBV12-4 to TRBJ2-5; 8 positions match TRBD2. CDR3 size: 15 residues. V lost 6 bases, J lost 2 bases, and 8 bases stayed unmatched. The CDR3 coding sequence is TGTGCCAGCAGCCCTGGACTAGCTCGACAAGAGACCCAGTACTTC. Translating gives CASSPGLARQETQYF.

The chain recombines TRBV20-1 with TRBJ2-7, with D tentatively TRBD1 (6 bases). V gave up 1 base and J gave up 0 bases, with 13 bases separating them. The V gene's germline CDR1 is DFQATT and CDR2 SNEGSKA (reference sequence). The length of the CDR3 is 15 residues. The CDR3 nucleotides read TGCAGTGCTAGAGGTCTCCGGACAGACTCCTACGAGCAGTACTTC. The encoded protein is CSARGLRTDSYEQYF.

DNA of the CDR3: TGTGCCAGCAGCCCAAGGGGCTTGAGGGGGTCCTACGAGCAGTACTTC. Translated, it gives CASSPRGLRGSYEQYF. The gene calls are TRBV14 and TRBJ2-7; maybe TRBD1 (6 bases). Trimming left V 4 bases short and J 1 base short, with 17 bases between. CDR1 and CDR2 from the germline V gene are SGHDN and FVKESK. The CDR3 runs to 16 residues.

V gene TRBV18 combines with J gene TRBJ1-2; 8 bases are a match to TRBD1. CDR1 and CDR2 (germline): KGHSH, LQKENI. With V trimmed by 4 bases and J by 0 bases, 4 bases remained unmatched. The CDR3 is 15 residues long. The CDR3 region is CASSRGQGPNYGYTF. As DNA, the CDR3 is TGTGCCAGCTCACGAGGACAGGGCCCTAACTATGGCTACACCTTC.

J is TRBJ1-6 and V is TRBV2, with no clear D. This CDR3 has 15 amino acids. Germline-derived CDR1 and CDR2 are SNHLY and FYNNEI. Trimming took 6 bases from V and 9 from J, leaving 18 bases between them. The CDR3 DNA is TGTGCCAGCAGAAGTAAGAGGGCACAGCTTTCACCCCTCCACTTT. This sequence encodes CASRSKRAQLSPLHF. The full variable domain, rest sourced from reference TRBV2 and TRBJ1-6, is EPEVTQTPSHQVTQMGQEVILRCVPISNHLYFYWYRQILGQKVEFLVSFYNNEISEKSEIFDDQFSVERPDGSNFTLKIRSTKLEDSAMYFCASRSKRAQLSPLHFGNGTRLTVT.

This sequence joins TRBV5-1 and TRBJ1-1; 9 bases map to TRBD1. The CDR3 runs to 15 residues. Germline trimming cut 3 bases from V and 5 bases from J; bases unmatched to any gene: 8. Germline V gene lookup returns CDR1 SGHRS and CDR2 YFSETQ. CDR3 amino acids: CASSSQGQGLTEAFF. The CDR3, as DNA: TGCGCCAGCAGCTCTCAGGGACAGGGATTGACTGAAGCTTTCTTT.

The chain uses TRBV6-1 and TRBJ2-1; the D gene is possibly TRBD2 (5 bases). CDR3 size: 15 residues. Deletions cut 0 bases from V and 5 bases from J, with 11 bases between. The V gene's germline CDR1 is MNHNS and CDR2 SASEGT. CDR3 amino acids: CASSEADYRHNEQFF. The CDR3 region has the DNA TGTGCCAGCAGTGAAGCCGACTACCGACACAATGAGCAGTTCTTC.

CDR3 DNA: TGTGCCAGCCTCTACAGGGGAATGAACACTGAAGCTTTCTTT. Translating it yields CASLYRGMNTEAFF. The rearrangement joins TRBV2 to TRBJ1-1; 7 bases are a match to TRBD1. The germline gives CDR1 SNHLY, CDR2 FYNNEI. Unmatched junction bases numbered 6, after V lost 8 bases and J lost 0 bases. The CDR3 totals 14 residues.

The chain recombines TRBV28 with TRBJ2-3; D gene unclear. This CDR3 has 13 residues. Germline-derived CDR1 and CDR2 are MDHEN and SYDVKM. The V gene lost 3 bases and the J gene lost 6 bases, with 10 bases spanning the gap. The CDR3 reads CASSFMLRDTQYF. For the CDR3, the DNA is TGTGCCAGCAGTTTTATGTTGAGGGATACGCAGTATTTT.